A single sample is the source of the 26 T cell receptor beta chains below, sequenced in a study of T-cell memory formation after mild COVID-19. From the 5' RACE reads, TCRdb called clonotypes with MiXCR, one entry per CDR3 protein. The table shows over 120,000 distinct CDR3 sequences, with about 19% occurring only once. Source material: PBMCs or a T cell subset sorted from them (not recorded which). Every receptor here comes from an adult woman who had mild COVID-19 (a few samples of this study predate the infection). Cell type and time point are not known.

The V gene is TRBV9, the J gene TRBJ1-2; D is ambiguous. V gave up 8 bases and J gave up 3 bases, with 17 bases separating them. Germline loops: CDR1 SGDLS, CDR2 YYNGEE. This CDR3 is 14 amino acids long. The CDR3 nucleotides are TGTGCCAGAGGAGGGTCGGGGTTTGACTATGGCTACACCTTC. This translates into CARGGSGFDYGYTF.

V is TRBV6-4 and J is TRBJ1-2; D is perhaps TRBD1 (5 bases). Trimming shortened V by 5 bases and J by 11 bases, and 15 bases separated the two germline ends. Germline CDR1 is MRHNA and CDR2 is SNTAGT. The CDR3 totals 12 residues. CDR3 residues: CASSQGHGRYTF. CDR3 nucleotides: TGTGCCAGCAGTCAAGGACATGGGCGATACACCTTC.

V usage is TRBV4-1 and J usage is TRBJ1-1; perhaps TRBD1 as D (5 bases). The V end was cut by 1 base, the J end by 6 bases, with 12 bases between. CDR3 length equals 14 residues. CDR1 and CDR2 from the germline V gene are MGHRA and YSYEKL. For the CDR3, the DNA is TGCGCCAGCAGCCAAGTTTGGCAGGGCCCTGAAGCTTTCTTT. Its protein is CASSQVWQGPEAFF.

The rearrangement uses TRBV7-6 and TRBJ2-1, with 8 bases identical to TRBD1. The CDR3 extends over 15 amino acids. Germline trimming cut 5 bases from V and 4 bases from J; bases unmatched to any gene: 7. Germline CDR1 SGHVS, CDR2 FNYEAQ. The chain's CDR3 is CASSPGQGVYNEQFF. The CDR3 DNA is TGTGCCAGCAGCCCCGGACAGGGCGTATACAATGAGCAGTTCTTC.

The table lists this clonotype with many counts. This rearrangement joins TRBV7-9 to TRBJ2-7; D gene uncertain. Deletions cut 5 bases from V and 3 bases from J, with 14 bases between. The V gene's germline CDR1 is SEHNR and CDR2 FQNEAQ (reference sequence). The length of the CDR3 is 14 residues. CDR3 amino acids: CASSTTDGHYEQYF. Written as DNA, the CDR3 is TGTGCCAGCAGCACGACCGACGGCCACTACGAGCAGTACTTC.

J is TRBJ1-2 and V is TRBV29-1; D gene uncertain. There are 14 residues in the CDR3. CDR1 is SQVTM and CDR2 is ANQGSEA in the germline V gene. V lost 3 bases and J 1 base, leaving 12 bases between the germline ends. The CDR3 here is CSVEDRWGNYGYTF. For the CDR3, the DNA is TGCAGCGTTGAGGACCGGTGGGGTAACTATGGCTACACCTTC.

This clonotype was seen a few times. This sequence joins TRBV7-8 and TRBJ2-3; D is undetermined. The CDR3 consists of 14 residues. Trimming took off 5 bases at V and 3 bases at J, with 12 bases between the two ends. Germline lookup yields CDR1 SGHVS and CDR2 FQNEAQ. The CDR3 DNA sequence: TGTGCCAGCAGCCCCCAAGTTAGGACAGATACGCAGTATTTT. Protein product: CASSPQVRTDTQYF.

V usage is TRBV12-3 or TRBV12-4 and J usage is TRBJ2-3, with 14 bases aligning to TRBD2. V shed 6 bases, J shed 2 bases, and the junction held 4 bases outside the gene matches. The CDR3 contains 16 residues. This chain's CDR3 is CASSRTSGGYTDTQYF. CDR3 coding DNA: TGTGCCAGCAGCCGGACTAGCGGGGGGTACACAGATACGCAGTATTTT.

There are a few counts of this clonotype. The chain joins TRBV24-1 to TRBJ2-3; the D gene is possibly TRBD1 (6 bases). Deletions cut 6 bases from V and 6 bases from J, with 15 bases between. CDR1 and CDR2 from the germline V gene are KGHDR and SFDVKD. This CDR3 comprises 14 residues. The CDR3 coding sequence is TGTGCCACCAGTCAAGGGGCGAGGGGGGATACGCAGTATTTT. Residues: CATSQGARGDTQYF.

The sample holds a few counts of this clonotype. This rearrangement joins TRBV12-3 or TRBV12-4 to TRBJ2-1; D might be TRBD1 (6 bases). The CDR3 length is 14 residues. V lost 1 base and J lost 7, with 11 bases in between. CDR3 amino acids: CASSLGQESNEQFF. CDR3 in DNA: TGTGCCAGCAGTTTAGGACAGGAGTCGAATGAGCAGTTCTTC.

This clonotype was recorded a few times. The J gene is TRBJ2-2, the V gene TRBV2, with D uncertain. CDR1 and CDR2 from the germline V gene are SNHLY and FYNNEI. This CDR3 has 15 amino acids. The V end lost 3 bases, the J end lost 4 bases, and 12 bases lay between the germline ends. CDR3 coding DNA: TGTGCCAGCAGTGACAGAGACCCCGGCACCGGGGAGCTGTTTTTT. It codes for CASSDRDPGTGELFF.

This clonotype turned up a few times. This chain links TRBV28 with TRBJ2-3, with D possibly matching TRBD2 (6 bases). The CDR3 spans 12 residues. Germline V gene data show CDR1 as MDHEN and CDR2 as SYDVKM. The germline V and J ends were trimmed by 1 base and 11 bases, with 10 bases remaining between them. In DNA form, the CDR3 reads TGTGCCAGCAGTTTATTCGCGGGGAGGCAGTATTTT. Translated, it gives CASSLFAGRQYF.

The chain has TRBV7-9 and TRBJ1-1; D gene uncertain. V was cut by 3 bases and J by 1 base, with 9 bases left in between. The CDR3 is 14 amino acids. Germline loops: CDR1 SEHNR, CDR2 FQNEAQ (reference sequence). The CDR3 bases are TGTGCCAGCAGCTTTCCAGGCTGGAACACTGAAGCTTTCTTT. This encodes CASSFPGWNTEAFF.

V usage is TRBV5-6 and J usage is TRBJ2-1, with TRBD2 matching 10 bases. The V segment lost 3 bases and the J segment 5 bases; nucleotides outside the gene matches: 5. Germline V gene sequence: CDR1 SGHDT, CDR2 YYEEEE. The CDR3 runs to 15 residues. The CDR3 loop reads CASSSGLAQHNEQFF. DNA for the CDR3: TGTGCCAGCAGCTCGGGACTAGCGCAGCACAATGAGCAGTTCTTC.

This clonotype appeared a few times. This chain connects TRBV19 to TRBJ2-6; possible D gene TRBD1, 6 bases. The CDR3 extends over 14 amino acids. The V gene's germline CDR1 is LNHDA and CDR2 SQIVND (reference sequence). Trimming shortened V by 8 bases and J by 2 bases, and 10 bases separated the two germline ends. In nucleotides, the CDR3 is TGTGCCAGTCGGACAGTAGCTGGGGCCAACGTCCTGACTTTC. It encodes CASRTVAGANVLTF.

The CDR3 reads CASHHGREAYNQPQHF. For the CDR3, the DNA is TGTGCCAGTCACCATGGCCGAGAGGCCTACAATCAGCCCCAGCATTTT. The chain couples TRBV19 to TRBJ1-5; D not certain. Germline-derived CDR1 and CDR2 are LNHDA and SQIVND (reference sequence). The V end was cut by 8 bases, the J end by 3 bases, with 20 bases between. The CDR3 has 16 residues.

The chain couples TRBV24-1 to TRBJ1-2, with 10 positions matching TRBD1. The germline CDR1 and CDR2 sequences are KGHDR and SFDVKD. There are 15 residues in the CDR3. J gave up 8 bases and V 4 bases, and 9 bases lay outside the gene matches. CDR3 bases: TGTGCCACCAGTGAGACAGGGGGCGAGGACGACGGCTACACCTTC. Protein product: CATSETGGEDDGYTF.

The J gene is TRBJ1-2, the V gene TRBV6-6; no firm D call. Germline values: CDR1 MNHNY, CDR2 SVGAGI (reference sequence). V shed 6 bases and J shed 0 bases, with 8 bases lying between them. The CDR3 is 13 amino acids. The CDR3: CASRRDSNYGYTF. Here the CDR3 DNA reads TGTGCCAGCAGGCGAGATTCTAACTATGGCTACACCTTC.

This clonotype was counted only a few times. This chain joins TRBV7-2 and TRBJ2-1; maybe TRBD1 (5 bases). CDR1 is SGHTA and CDR2 is FQGNSA in the germline V gene. The CDR3 sequence is 14 residues long. Trimming pared 1 base from V and 5 bases from J, leaving 9 bases between. The CDR3 sequence: CASSLVQGNNEQFF. In nucleotides, the CDR3 is TGTGCCAGCAGCTTAGTGCAGGGCAACAATGAGCAGTTCTTC.

CDR3 sequence reads: CASSPRPQRGDYGYTF. The DNA for the CDR3 is TGTGCCAGCAGCCCACGACCCCAGAGAGGGGACTATGGCTACACCTTC. The rearrangement links TRBV5-5 to TRBJ1-2, with D possibly matching TRBD1 (5 bases). Germline loops: CDR1 SGHKS, CDR2 YYEKEE (reference sequence). This CDR3 spans 16 amino acids. V was cut by 4 bases and J by 3 bases, with 19 bases left in between.

This chain joins TRBV6-4 and TRBJ2-1; D perhaps matches TRBD2 (7 bases). The CDR3 has 16 residues. Deletions cut 6 bases from V and 8 bases from J, with 23 bases between. Germline values: CDR1 MRHNA, CDR2 SNTAGT. The CDR3 DNA follows: TGTGCCAGCAGGCCGTCGAGGGGGAGGGCCCTCGATGAGCAGTTCTTC. This translates into CASRPSRGRALDEQFF.

This clonotype was seen only a few times. The V call is TRBV28, the J call TRBJ2-3; TRBD1 aligns across 7 bases. CDR1 is MDHEN and CDR2 is SYDVKM in the germline V gene. With V trimmed by 5 bases and J by 6 bases, 11 bases remained unmatched. This CDR3 comprises 15 residues. Here the CDR3 reads CASSPPDRLVDTQYF. CDR3 DNA: TGTGCCAGCAGTCCCCCGGACAGGTTGGTCGATACGCAGTATTTT.

The CDR3 is CASSQEGGLRTNTMNTEAFF. CDR3 nucleotide sequence: TGTGCCAGCAGCCAAGAGGGTGGGCTCAGGACCAATACTATGAACACTGAAGCTTTCTTT. The chain combines TRBV14 with TRBJ1-1; D remains unclear. With 0 bases removed from V and 0 bases from J, the gap between germline ends came to 23 bases. Germline values: CDR1 SGHDN, CDR2 FVKESK. CDR3 length equals 20 residues.

The V and J genes are TRBV14 and TRBJ1-1; a possible D gene is TRBD1 (6 bases). Looked up from germline, CDR1 is SGHDN and CDR2 is FVKESK. Trimming took off 5 bases at V and 5 bases at J, with 18 bases between the two ends. This CDR3 region has 15 residues. Here the CDR3 reads CASSISGTRVTEAFF. CDR3 DNA sequence: TGTGCCAGCAGCATATCCGGGACACGGGTAACTGAAGCTTTCTTT.

This clonotype has more than one count but fewer than ten. The gene calls are TRBV27 and TRBJ2-3; D is ambiguous. Germline V gene sequence: CDR1 MNHEY, CDR2 SMNVEV (reference sequence). V shed 3 bases and J shed 2 bases, with 9 bases lying between them. The CDR3 is 14 amino acids. The chain's CDR3 is CASSLLGNTDTQYF. The CDR3 bases are TGTGCCAGCAGTTTGTTAGGGAACACAGATACGCAGTATTTT.

This clonotype showed up just a few times. The gene calls are TRBV2 and TRBJ2-3; D gene unclear. This CDR3 spans 11 amino acids. Trimming removed 11 bases at V and 3 bases at J, with 9 bases between. From germline, CDR1 is SNHLY and CDR2 FYNNEI. The DNA for the CDR3 is TGTGCCTCAACGGAGACAGATACGCAGTATTTT. Protein sequence: CASTETDTQYF.